The T cell receptor (beta chain) under discussion was sequenced for a study of circulating and synovial CD4+ cells in juvenile arthritis. This table comes from immunoSEQ multiplex PCR, and its TCRdb copy is limited to in-frame clones, with some not included. The sample includes about 4,000 clones, roughly 84% of them seen just once. Note on this clone: The antigen is unknown.

Study observations and caveats: CPL versus bulk CD4 samples: T cell genome counts differed by at least an order of magnitude.

The sequence was obtained from a human donor with juvenile idiopathic arthritis. Sequenced: CD4+ T cells from synovial fluid.

CDR3 DNA: TGTGCCAGCAGTTTGACTGTCAATGAGCAGTTCTTC. Residues: CASSLTVNEQFF. This sequence joins TRBV6-1 and TRBJ2-1; D not resolved. This CDR3 is 12 amino acids long. Trimming pared 5 bases from V and 6 bases from J, leaving 8 bases between. In germline, CDR1 is MNHNS, CDR2 SASEGT.